The 20 T cell receptor beta chains reported below all come from one sample, sequenced in a study of cytomegalovirus exposure and HLA in healthy donors. The PCR was carried out with 60 Vbeta primers and 13 Jbeta primers. Assay used: immunoSEQ multiplex PCR; TCRdb lists only in-frame clones, some missing. Here the sample spans some 110,000 clones, about two thirds being singletons. Sequenced sample: PBMCs. Receptor source: a boy between 10 and 17 years old in good health and CMV-seronegative.

This chain joins TRBV7-2 and TRBJ1-5; 8 bases are a match to TRBD1. The CDR3 totals 15 residues. Germline V gene lookup returns CDR1 SGHTA and CDR2 FQGNSA. Trimming cost V 1 base and J 6 bases; bases outside gene matches: 5. In DNA form, the CDR3 reads TGTGCCAGCAGCTTAGGAACACAGGGGGGTCAGCCCCAGCATTTT. It is translated as CASSLGTQGGQPQHF.

V and J are TRBV6-5 and TRBJ2-5; D is perhaps TRBD1 (5 bases). The germline V gene has CDR1 MNHEY and CDR2 SVGAGI. Deletions cut 0 bases from V and 7 bases from J, with 12 bases between. The CDR3 totals 14 residues. CDR3 amino acids: CASSYSDRSGTQYF. In DNA form, the CDR3 reads TGTGCCAGCAGTTACTCCGACAGATCAGGGACCCAGTACTTC.

V is TRBV6-5 and J is TRBJ2-3, with 9 bases identical to TRBD1. With 6 bases clipped from V and 4 bases from J, the junction kept 8 bases outside the gene matches. The CDR3 runs to 15 residues. Germline values: CDR1 MNHEY, CDR2 SVGAGI. The CDR3 sequence is CASSRGRQGADTQYF. Written as DNA, the CDR3 is TGTGCCAGCAGCCGAGGGAGACAGGGGGCAGATACGCAGTATTTT.

The V call is TRBV6-6, the J call TRBJ1-5; D is unclear. In germline, CDR1 is MNHNY, CDR2 SVGAGI (reference sequence). Trimming cost V 2 bases and J 6 bases, with 11 bases left between them. The CDR3 covers 14 residues. CDR3 in DNA: TGTGCCAGCAGTTACGAGGGAAGAGGTCAGCCCCAGCATTTT. It specifies CASSYEGRGQPQHF.

This clone was picked up a small number of times. The genes are TRBV5-8 and TRBJ2-7; TRBD1 matches 12 bases. CDR1 is SGHTS, CDR2 YDEGEE, per germline. With 3 bases clipped from V and 3 bases from J, the junction kept 7 bases outside the gene matches. The CDR3 contains 16 residues. CDR3 sequence: CASSSTGTGGVYEQYF. In DNA, the CDR3 is TGTGCCAGCAGCTCCACCGGGACAGGGGGCGTCTACGAGCAGTACTTC.

The J gene is TRBJ1-6, the V gene TRBV28; D is possibly TRBD1 (6 bases). The V gene's germline CDR1 is MDHEN and CDR2 SYDVKM. Trimming left V 4 bases short and J 9 bases short, with 19 bases between. This CDR3 is built from 16 residues. CDR3 nucleotide sequence: TGTGCCAGCAGTTCCCACCCGAGGGGGGGTGGTTCACCCCTCCACTTT. It is translated as CASSSHPRGGGSPLHF. The whole variable domain, filled in from reference TRBV28 and TRBJ1-6, reads DVKVTQSSRYLVKRTGEKVFLECVQDMDHENMFWYRQDPGLGLRLIYFSYDVKMKEKGDIPEGYSVSREKKERFSLILESASTNQTSMYLCASSSHPRGGGSPLHFGNGTRLTVT.

CDR3 nucleotide sequence: TGTGCCTGGAGTGTGTCTAGCGGTTCCTACGAGCAGTACTTC. Translating it yields CAWSVSSGSYEQYF. The chain employs TRBV30 and TRBJ2-7; TRBD2 matches at 7 bases. Trimming removed 0 bases from V and 1 base from J; junction bases left unmatched: 3. CDR1 is GTSNPN and CDR2 is SVGIG in the germline V gene (reference sequence). The CDR3 is 14 residues long.

The V gene is TRBV6-6, the J gene TRBJ1-2; 9 bases map to TRBD1. V was pared by 8 bases and J by 8 bases, with 9 bases of the junction left unmatched. The CDR3 is 13 residues long. Germline CDR1 is MNHNY and CDR2 is SVGAGI (reference sequence). The CDR3 DNA reads as TGTGCCAGCCGGGGGGACAGGGTAGACGGCTACACCTTC. Translated, it gives CASRGDRVDGYTF.

In its sample, this clone was seen a few times. The chain uses TRBV2 and TRBJ1-1; TRBD1 might be the D (5 bases). The CDR3 loop spans 14 amino acids. The germline V gene encodes CDR1 SNHLY and CDR2 FYNNEI. Trimming left V 1 base short and J 3 bases short, with 9 bases between. The CDR3 sequence: CASSEVGRDTEAFF. For the CDR3, the DNA is TGTGCCAGCAGTGAAGTCGGCAGGGACACTGAAGCTTTCTTT. Using reference TRBV2 and TRBJ1-1 for the parts outside the CDR3, the full variable domain is EPEVTQTPSHQVTQMGQEVILRCVPISNHLYFYWYRQILGQKVEFLVSFYNNEISEKSEIFDDQFSVERPDGSNFTLKIRSTKLEDSAMYFCASSEVGRDTEAFFGQGTRLTVV.

V usage is TRBV18 and J usage is TRBJ1-2; D is ambiguous. The CDR3 is 15 residues long. The V gene's germline CDR1 is KGHSH and CDR2 LQKENI. The V gene lost 3 bases and the J gene lost 8 bases, with 19 bases spanning the gap. The CDR3 region is CASSPSQTGSWGYTF. CDR3 nucleotide sequence: TGTGCCAGCTCACCCTCCCAGACGGGTTCCTGGGGCTACACCTTC.

The chain carries TRBV4-1 and TRBJ2-1, with 9 bases fitting TRBD1. J gave up 2 bases and V 3 bases, and 5 bases lay outside the gene matches. The CDR3 contains 16 residues. Per the germline V gene, CDR1 is MGHRA and CDR2 is YSYEKL. CDR3 residues: CASSHSRDRAYNEQFF. DNA for the CDR3: TGCGCCAGCAGCCACTCAAGGGACAGGGCCTACAATGAGCAGTTCTTC.

V gene TRBV6-9 combines with J gene TRBJ1-2; TRBD1 matches 9 bases. J gave up 4 bases and V 0 bases, and 6 bases lay outside the gene matches. From germline, CDR1 is MNHGY and CDR2 SVAAGI. The CDR3 loop spans 16 amino acids. CDR3 sequence reads: CASSYSPGTGPYGYTF. In DNA form, the CDR3 reads TGTGCCAGCAGTTATTCCCCCGGGACAGGGCCCTATGGCTACACCTTC.

This clone was recorded only once. The chain carries TRBV2 and TRBJ2-3; 9 positions agree with TRBD1. Germline V gene lookup returns CDR1 SNHLY and CDR2 FYNNEI. This CDR3 comprises 15 residues. V trimming: 9 bases; J trimming: 4 bases; junction bases outside the gene matches: 11. CDR3 sequence (DNA): TGTGCCAGTATAATACAGGGGACAGGGCCAGATACGCAGTATTTT. Encoded protein: CASIIQGTGPDTQYF.

The chain uses TRBV7-9 and TRBJ2-5; the match to TRBD2 covers 8 bases. V dropped 5 bases and J dropped 3; count of bases not matched to a gene: 2. CDR3 length equals 13 residues. Germline CDR1 and CDR2: SEHNR and FQNEAQ (reference sequence). The CDR3 is CASSPTSEETQYF. The DNA of the CDR3 is TGTGCCAGCAGCCCGACTAGCGAAGAGACCCAGTACTTC.

DNA of the CDR3: TGTGCCAGCAGCGTAGCGGGCAATGAGCAGTTCTTC. Translated: CASSVAGNEQFF. The genes are TRBV9 and TRBJ2-1; D is unclear. The germline V gene has CDR1 SGDLS and CDR2 YYNGEE. Trimming removed 0 bases from V and 6 bases from J, with 4 bases in between. The CDR3 contains 12 residues.

This clone was found once. The chain has TRBV7-2 and TRBJ1-1; no reliable D call. This CDR3 has 13 amino acids. Germline V gene lookup returns CDR1 SGHTA and CDR2 FQGNSA. V was pared by 5 bases and J by 5 bases, with 12 bases between. The CDR3 bases are TGTGCCAGCAGCCCCTGGAGGCGAACTGAAGCTTTCTTT. Amino acid sequence: CASSPWRRTEAFF.

This chain uses TRBV19 with TRBJ2-2; D perhaps matches TRBD1 (6 bases). Between the trimmed V and J ends, which lost 6 bases and 2 bases, there was a span of 13 bases. Germline V gives CDR1 LNHDA, CDR2 SQIVND (reference sequence). The CDR3 contains 15 residues. The CDR3 DNA reads TGTGCCAGTAGATCGGGGACAATTAACACCGGGGAGCTGTTTTTT. It translates to CASRSGTINTGELFF.

The chain has TRBV19 and TRBJ2-7, with a possible D match to TRBD1 (5 bases). The CDR3 has 15 amino acids. The V and J ends lost 1 base and 6 bases respectively, with 16 bases between them. Germline CDR1 reads LNHDA; CDR2 reads SQIVND (reference sequence). CDR3 protein: CASSIGTDQGSEQYF. DNA of the CDR3: TGTGCCAGTAGTATAGGAACAGACCAGGGAAGCGAGCAGTACTTC.

This clone was detected only a few times. The V and J genes are TRBV30 and TRBJ2-3, with D possibly TRBD2 on 6 matching bases. Trimming shortened V by 5 bases and J by 1 base, and 13 bases separated the two germline ends. The CDR3 length is 14 residues. The germline gives CDR1 GTSNPN, CDR2 SVGIG (reference sequence). CDR3 region: CAWGGGSGTDTQYF. The CDR3 nucleotides read TGTGCCTGGGGCGGAGGGAGCGGCACAGATACGCAGTATTTT.

The chain has TRBV7-2 and TRBJ2-3; D gene ambiguous. The CDR3 runs 15 residues. Germline V gene sequence: CDR1 SGHTA, CDR2 FQGNSA. Trimming pared 3 bases from V and 3 bases from J, leaving 13 bases between. CDR3 nucleotides: TGTGCCAGCAGCTTCAGGATCCACGTGACAGATACGCAGTATTTT. Residues: CASSFRIHVTDTQYF.